The clone carrying this T cell receptor (beta chain) showed up just a few times. This entry belongs to a study of identical twins. Deletions cut 0 bases from V and 5 bases from J, with 6 bases between. CDR1 is SGHRS, CDR2 YFSETQ, per germline. CDR3 length equals 13 residues. Unique molecular identifiers were present on the cDNA, and a universal primer site came from template switching. TCRdb independently ran MiXCR on the 5' RACE reads; one entry per CDR3 protein. The sample includes 400,000 to 550,000 distinct CDR3 sequences, 22% of them seen just once. These data were also filed under a second study, of T cells expressing NK-cell markers. That study adds: Repertoire data for TCR beta were derived from sorted T cells (CD3+CD56+NKG2C+, CD3+CD56+NKG2C- and CD3+CD56-NKG2C+). The CD3+CD56-NKG2C+ fraction of four donors was likewise dominated by these clonotypes. HCMV specificity of the expanded NKG2C+ T cell clones was not established.

Sequences were obtained from CD4+ T cells sorted from blood. This clonotype was sampled from a woman in her late teens or twenties in good health. The rearrangement joins TRBV5-1 to TRBJ2-1, with D maybe TRBD2 (5 bases). In DNA, the CDR3 is TGCGCCAGCAGCTTGGGAGCGGACAATGAGCAGTTCTTC. Its translation is CASSLGADNEQFF.